The entry below gives a single TCR beta chain sequence along with its context. What it binds is unknown. The data were obtained in a study of Graves' ophthalmopathy and Graves' hyperthyroidism. Regarding the study as a whole: Appearing in blood as well were most expanded thyroid clonotypes above 0.001 frequency. Classification of ophthalmopathy versus stable hyperthyroidism by a 13-signature model yielded 85% to 90% sensitivity and around 76% specificity.

From RNA, the CDR3 regions of TCR beta chains were amplified and sequenced. First-round RT-PCR with HTBI primers preceded a second-round multiplex PCR. Each CDR3 protein is one row after TCRdb ran MiXCR on the multiplex PCR reads. The sample lists over a million distinct CDR3 sequences, roughly 35% seen once, with approximately 12% in the top ten. Other autoimmune diseases, uncontrolled infections, pregnancy and lactation each led to patient exclusion. The clonotype comes from an adult man with Graves' hyperthyroidism. Sequencing used peripheral blood or thyroid tissue (not recorded which).

The CDR3 DNA reads as TGTGCCAGCAGCTCCCGACCGGGGATGATTCTACGGGAGCTGTTTTTT. Encoded protein: CASSSRPGMILRELFF. This sequence joins TRBV7-2 and TRBJ2-2; the D gene is possibly TRBD2 (5 bases). Germline V gene lookup returns CDR1 SGHTA and CDR2 FQGNSA. V lost 4 bases to trimming and J lost 9 bases, with 21 bases between them. The CDR3 covers 16 residues.